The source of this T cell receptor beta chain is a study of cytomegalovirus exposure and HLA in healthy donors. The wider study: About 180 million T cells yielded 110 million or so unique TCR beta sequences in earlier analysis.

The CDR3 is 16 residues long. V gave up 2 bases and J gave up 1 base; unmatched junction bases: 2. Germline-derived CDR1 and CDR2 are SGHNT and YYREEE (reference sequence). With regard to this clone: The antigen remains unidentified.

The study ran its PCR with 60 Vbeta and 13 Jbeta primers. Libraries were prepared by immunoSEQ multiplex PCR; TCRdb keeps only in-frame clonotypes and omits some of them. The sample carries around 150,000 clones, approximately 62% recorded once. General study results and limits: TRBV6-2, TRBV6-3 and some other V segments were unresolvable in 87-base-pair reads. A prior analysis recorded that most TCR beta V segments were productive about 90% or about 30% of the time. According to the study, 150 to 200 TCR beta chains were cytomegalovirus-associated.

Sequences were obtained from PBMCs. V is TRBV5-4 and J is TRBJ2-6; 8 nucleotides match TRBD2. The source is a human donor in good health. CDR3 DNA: TGTGCCAGCAGCTTACCGGGAGGGTCTGGGGCCAACGTCCTGACTTTC. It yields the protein CASSLPGGSGANVLTF. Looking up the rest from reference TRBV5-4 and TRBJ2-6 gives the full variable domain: ETGVTQSPTHLIKTRGQQVTLRCSSQSGHNTVSWYQQALGQGPQFIFQYYREEENGRGNFPPRFSGLQFPNYSSELNVNALELDDSALYLCASSLPGGSGANVLTFGAGSRLTVL.